In its sample, the clone carrying this T cell receptor beta chain is medium-sized (0.01 to 0.1%). As yet, its antigen is unknown. Deletions cut 3 bases from V and 6 bases from J, with 10 bases between. Germline CDR1 is GTSNPN and CDR2 is SVGIG (reference sequence). The CDR3 totals 12 residues. The sorted Tregs were CD4+CD25+CD127-/low cells. Full-length variable regions came from constant-region reverse primers plus semi-nested Nested Universal Primer A PCR. MiXCR, applied by TCRdb to the 5' RACE reads, yields one record per CDR3 protein. Of under 9,500 distinct CDR3 sequences detected, roughly 34% appear once; the ten largest clones hold about 5.7%. Findings and caveats of the study: The TCR gene usage of tumor memory CD4+ T cells clustered together with blood and lymph node memory CD4+ cells and with lymph node naive CD4+ cells. Tumor Treg TCRs overlapped most with tumor naive CD4+ cells. Larger-cohort validation covered only one TCR beta V-J rearrangement.

This receptor was obtained from a female donor with breast cancer. The chain links TRBV30 to TRBJ2-3; perhaps TRBD2 as D (5 bases). Sequenced input: Tregs sorted from blood. As DNA, the CDR3 is TGTGCCTGGAGGGACTCCCGGGATACGCAGTATTTT. Translated, it gives CAWRDSRDTQYF.